Listed here is a single TCR beta chain. The V gene end was trimmed by 3 bases and the J gene end by 1 base; junction bases not matched to a gene: 7. CDR1 is SGDLS, CDR2 YYNGEE, per germline. The CDR3 is 16 amino acids. This record comes from a study of shared clonotypes between healthy human individuals. Measured with immunoSEQ multiplex PCR; TCRdb has only the in-frame clones, and not every one. The sample records over 1.4 million clones, 95% to 97% being singletons. The rearrangement links TRBV9 to TRBJ2-5; 9 bases agree with TRBD1. The sequence came from a man aged 25-45 years in good health. The sequenced material came from naive CD4+ T cells sorted from blood. The subset was: CD45RA+ positively selected. The CDR3 DNA sequence: TGTGCCAGCAGCGAGCGGACAGGGGACGTCCAAGAGACCCAGTACTTC. This translates into CASSERTGDVQETQYF.